Listed below are T cell receptor beta chains from one sample, sequenced in a study of shared clonotypes between healthy human individuals. The table came from immunoSEQ multiplex PCR; TCRdb's copy has only in-frame clones and leaves some out. The profile shows 400,000 to 500,000 clones, around three quarters of them singletons. Sequenced sample: PBMCs. These receptors were obtained from a woman between 40 and 55 years old in good health. Some clones in this sample may be carry-over from other donors' samples. The CDR3 runs from the conserved cysteine through the conserved F or W. A D gene is named only where the DNA matches it firmly. Rows give clone size only sometimes, using once, few, many, or a class for an expanded clone.

j_call | v_call | d_call | clone_size | cdr3_aa | cdr3_nt
TRBJ2-3 | TRBV7-9 | TRBD2 | - | CASSPLTSGITDTQYF | TGTGCCAGCAGCCCCCTGACTAGCGGGATCACAGATACGCAGTATTTT
TRBJ1-2 | TRBV11-1 | - | few | CASSLAASNYGYTF | TGTGCCAGCAGCTTAGCAGCCTCTAACTATGGCTACACCTTC
TRBJ2-2 | TRBV4-3 | - | - | CASSHRNAGELFF | TGCGCCAGCAGCCATCGTAACGCCGGGGAGCTGTTTTTT
TRBJ1-4 | TRBV2 | TRBD1 | few | CATSRDRGYEKLFF | TGTGCCACGAGCCGGGACAGGGGTTATGAAAAACTGTTTTTT
TRBJ2-1 | TRBV15 | - | - | CATSTGLLLEQFF | TGTGCCACCAGCACAGGACTTCTTTTGGAGCAGTTCTTC
TRBJ1-1 | TRBV28 | TRBD1 | - | CASRGKTGTRGTEAFF | TGTGCCAGCAGAGGAAAGACAGGGACAAGGGGCACTGAAGCTTTCTTT
TRBJ2-3 | TRBV19 | - | - | CASSMGLGGRGTDTQYF | TGTGCCAGTAGTATGGGCCTGGGGGGAAGGGGCACAGATACGCAGTATTTT
TRBJ2-1 | TRBV30 | - | - | CAWSVLGRSSYNEQFF | TGTGCCTGGAGTGTTTTGGGCAGGAGCTCCTACAATGAGCAGTTCTTC
TRBJ2-1 | TRBV5-1 | - | few | CASSLGAGAYNEQFF | TGCGCCAGCAGCTTGGGCGCCGGAGCCTACAATGAGCAGTTCTTC
TRBJ1-1 | TRBV19 | - | once | CASSRRDGNTEAFF | TGTGCCAGTAGTCGGAGGGATGGGAACACTGAAGCTTTCTTT
TRBJ1-5 | TRBV7-8 | - | few | CASSLGGQGHSNQPQHF | TGTGCCAGCAGCTTAGGGGGGCAGGGGCATAGCAATCAGCCCCAGCATTTT
TRBJ2-3 | TRBV2 | - | - | CASKGGRGTDTQYF | TGTGCCAGCAAGGGGGGTAGGGGCACAGATACGCAGTATTTT